This T cell receptor (beta chain) originates from a study of response to subunit inactivated influenza vaccine. TCRdb ran MiXCR on the RT-PCR reads and lists one entry per CDR3 protein. This sample yields about 240,000 distinct CDR3 sequences, of which less than 15% are seen a single time; 7.5% to 10% belongs to the top ten. This clonotype showed up just a few times. The length of the CDR3 is 16 residues. Germline-derived CDR1 and CDR2 are SGHTA and FQGNSA. With V trimmed by 2 bases and J by 4 bases, 5 bases remained unmatched. The chain carries TRBV7-2 and TRBJ2-3, with 11 nucleotides matching TRBD1. Sequenced material: non-naive T cells sorted from PBMCs, taken approximately 15 days before vaccination. The source is a man aged 45-65 years who received an inactivated influenza vaccine. The CDR3 DNA follows: TGTGCCAGCAGCTTACGAGGACAGGGGGCCTCAGATACGCAGTATTTT. Residues: CASSLRGQGASDTQYF.